Listed below are T cell receptor beta chains from one sample, sequenced in a study of cytomegalovirus exposure and HLA in healthy donors. Only in-frame clones appear in the TCRdb table, and some are missing; sequencing was by immunoSEQ multiplex PCR. The table lists roughly 160,000 clones, about 80% of them singletons. The sequencing input was PBMCs. All receptors come from a man between 50 and 59 years old in good health and CMV-seropositive. CDR3s include the opening cysteine and the closing phenylalanine or tryptophan. The order of the fields is J gene, V gene, CDR3 protein.

j_gene: TRBJ2-7
v_gene: TRBV19
CDR3aa: CASSISGGAESYEQYF

j_gene: TRBJ1-2
v_gene: TRBV9
CDR3aa: CASSVEGQGGYGYTF

j_gene: TRBJ2-7
v_gene: TRBV25-1
CDR3aa: CASRSEYEQYF

j_gene: TRBJ2-5
v_gene: TRBV5-1
CDR3aa: CASSGEGGEETQYF

j_gene: TRBJ1-2
v_gene: TRBV6-5
CDR3aa: CANSYARQGVSGYTF

j_gene: TRBJ1-4
v_gene: TRBV28
CDR3aa: CASSPPTGGNEKLFF

j_gene: TRBJ1-5
v_gene: TRBV2
CDR3aa: CASIETGDSNQPQHF

j_gene: TRBJ2-1
v_gene: TRBV7-9
CDR3aa: CASNNYNEQFF

j_gene: TRBJ2-7
v_gene: TRBV5-1
CDR3aa: CASSLIAGTGDEQYF

j_gene: TRBJ1-4
v_gene: TRBV30
CDR3aa: CAWSNKTGTNEKLFF

j_gene: TRBJ1-1
v_gene: TRBV10-3
CDR3aa: CAISEPDRVGPEAFF

j_gene: TRBJ1-2
v_gene: TRBV7-6
CDR3aa: CASSLRPGTDYGYTF

j_gene: TRBJ1-1
v_gene: TRBV7-7
CDR3aa: CASSGQGTNTEAFF

j_gene: TRBJ2-7
v_gene: TRBV6-1
CDR3aa: CASSRSWTGSDEQYF

j_gene: TRBJ2-1
v_gene: TRBV27
CDR3aa: CASRVGTSGDNEQFF

j_gene: TRBJ2-2
v_gene: TRBV28
CDR3aa: CASSSNPTGDTGELFF

j_gene: TRBJ2-3
v_gene: TRBV29-1
CDR3aa: CSANLVGPGTDTQYF

j_gene: TRBJ2-6
v_gene: TRBV30
CDR3aa: CAWSRSSGANVLTF

j_gene: TRBJ2-3
v_gene: TRBV19
CDR3aa: CASSIQGADTQYF

j_gene: TRBJ2-5
v_gene: TRBV11-2
CDR3aa: CASSFYRGPETQYF

j_gene: TRBJ1-2
v_gene: TRBV5-1
CDR3aa: CASSGRQGGVSYTF

j_gene: TRBJ2-5
v_gene: TRBV19
CDR3aa: CASSITGAPTPQETQYF

j_gene: TRBJ2-4
v_gene: TRBV5-1
CDR3aa: CASSFDVTGTESNLAKNIQYF

j_gene: TRBJ2-7
v_gene: TRBV19
CDR3aa: CASSTPTGSISEQYF

j_gene: TRBJ2-7
v_gene: TRBV7-2
CDR3aa: CASSWTGSYEQYF

j_gene: TRBJ2-2
v_gene: TRBV9
CDR3aa: CASSPRTTNTGELFF

j_gene: TRBJ1-3
v_gene: TRBV6-5
CDR3aa: CASSLGVSGNTIYF

j_gene: TRBJ2-4
v_gene: TRBV6-5
CDR3aa: CASTQPGGGNIQYF

j_gene: TRBJ1-5
v_gene: TRBV18
CDR3aa: CASSINRVQPQHF

j_gene: TRBJ2-2
v_gene: TRBV5-1
CDR3aa: CASSLNPTGPGELFF

j_gene: TRBJ2-1
v_gene: TRBV11-2
CDR3aa: CASSFVGQSNNEQFF

j_gene: TRBJ2-1
v_gene: TRBV5-1
CDR3aa: CASSLRQDNEQFF

j_gene: TRBJ1-1
v_gene: TRBV6-6
CDR3aa: CASSYSDTLNTEAFF

j_gene: TRBJ2-7
v_gene: TRBV18
CDR3aa: CASSPIEGSYEQYF

j_gene: TRBJ1-4
v_gene: TRBV10-3
CDR3aa: CAITPDRVGEKLFF

j_gene: TRBJ2-3
v_gene: TRBV19
CDR3aa: CASSVRGGGGGTQYF

j_gene: TRBJ1-4
v_gene: TRBV7-9
CDR3aa: CASSLGSGANEKLFF

j_gene: TRBJ1-1
v_gene: TRBV9
CDR3aa: CASSADRPEAFF

j_gene: TRBJ2-7
v_gene: TRBV15
CDR3aa: CATSRDFSGVAYEQYF

j_gene: TRBJ2-3
v_gene: TRBV6-6
CDR3aa: CASSLQGTDTQYF

j_gene: TRBJ2-3
v_gene: TRBV27
CDR3aa: CASSWVSGSTDTQYF

j_gene: TRBJ1-2
v_gene: TRBV7-2
CDR3aa: CASPGQGLDYGYTF

j_gene: TRBJ2-3
v_gene: TRBV27
CDR3aa: CASSPKVREYREETQYF

j_gene: TRBJ1-1
v_gene: TRBV10-3
CDR3aa: CAISESRGWNTEAFF

j_gene: TRBJ1-3
v_gene: TRBV10-3
CDR3aa: CAISPDRAGNTIYF

j_gene: TRBJ1-5
v_gene: TRBV6-1
CDR3aa: CASSEVGTGNQPQHF

j_gene: TRBJ1-2
v_gene: TRBV29-1
CDR3aa: CSVEDRGRGDSYGYTF

j_gene: TRBJ1-3
v_gene: TRBV4-3
CDR3aa: CASSQDNSGNTIYF

j_gene: TRBJ2-3
v_gene: TRBV4-3
CDR3aa: CASSQDPARGRGTDTQYF

j_gene: TRBJ2-7
v_gene: TRBV27
CDR3aa: CASSLSDSSYEQYF

j_gene: TRBJ2-5
v_gene: TRBV7-2
CDR3aa: CASSAQGRGNGETQYF

j_gene: TRBJ1-5
v_gene: TRBV2
CDR3aa: CASSERKRDPHF

j_gene: TRBJ1-6
v_gene: TRBV9
CDR3aa: CASRGQGALSPLHF

j_gene: TRBJ1-5
v_gene: TRBV19
CDR3aa: CASSDTPGGQPQHF

j_gene: TRBJ1-6
v_gene: TRBV4-1
CDR3aa: CASSHRQNSPLHF